The 4 T cell receptor beta chains given below trace back to one sample, sequenced in a study of T cell repertoires in cytomegalovirus infection. TCRdb redid the calling of the reads with MiXCR, one entry per CDR3 protein. The data show approximately 110,000 distinct CDR3 sequences, about 9.5% seen once. Antigens for these TCRs are unknown. Sequencing was performed on PBMCs, sequenced either directly or after in vitro stimulation (not recorded which). These receptors all come from a human donor in good health (CMV status not recorded). Some clones in this sample may be carry-over from other donors' samples.

This clonotype showed up many times. The chain's CDR3 is CAISETSQANYGYTF. CDR3 in DNA: TGTGCCATCAGTGAGACATCCCAAGCCAACTATGGCTACACCTTC. The chain uses TRBV10-3 and TRBJ1-2; D not certain. The CDR3 spans 15 residues. The germline gives CDR1 ENHRY, CDR2 SYGVKD. V gave up 2 bases and J gave up 2 bases, with 12 bases separating them.

This clonotype was seen a few times. The chain joins TRBV4-3 to TRBJ1-2; D is perhaps TRBD1 (5 bases). V gave up 0 bases and J gave up 7 bases, with 12 bases separating them. The CDR3 extends over 14 amino acids. The germline gives CDR1 LGHNA, CDR2 YSLEER. The CDR3 protein is CASSQDLGVGGYTF. CDR3 nucleotide sequence: TGCGCCAGCAGCCAAGATCTAGGGGTGGGTGGCTACACCTTC.

This clonotype has only a few counts. J is TRBJ2-7 and V is TRBV6-2 or TRBV6-3; 7 bases align to TRBD1. The CDR3 is 14 residues long. From germline, CDR1 is MNHEY and CDR2 SVGEGT. Losses at the gene ends were 3 bases for V and 3 bases for J; bases not matched to a gene: 5. The CDR3 coding sequence is TGTGCCAGCAGTTATTCGCGGACAGGCTACGAGCAGTACGTC. Translated, it gives CASSYSRTGYEQYV.

This clonotype was detected only a few times. V and J are TRBV11-3 and TRBJ2-1; 12 bases map to TRBD2. Trimming at V came to 1 base and at J to 8 bases, leaving 3 bases not matched to a gene. Looked up from germline, CDR1 is SGHNT and CDR2 is YENEEA. The CDR3 consists of 15 residues. The CDR3 sequence: CASSLGLAGGYEQFF. CDR3 sequence (DNA): TGTGCCAGCAGCTTAGGGCTAGCGGGAGGGTATGAGCAGTTCTTC.